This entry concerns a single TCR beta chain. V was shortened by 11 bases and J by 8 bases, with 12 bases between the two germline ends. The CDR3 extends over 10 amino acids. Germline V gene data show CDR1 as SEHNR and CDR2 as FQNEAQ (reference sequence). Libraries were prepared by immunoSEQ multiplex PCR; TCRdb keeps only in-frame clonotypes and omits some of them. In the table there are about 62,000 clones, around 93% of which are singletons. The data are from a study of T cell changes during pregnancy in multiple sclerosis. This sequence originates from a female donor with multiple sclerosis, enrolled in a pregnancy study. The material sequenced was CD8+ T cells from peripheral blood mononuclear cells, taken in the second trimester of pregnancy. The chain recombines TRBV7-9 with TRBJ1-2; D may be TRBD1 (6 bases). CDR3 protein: CAHYREGYTF. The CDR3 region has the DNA TGTGCCCACTACAGGGAGGGCTACACCTTC.